This record looks at one T cell receptor (beta chain) sequence and its context. Its antigen remains unidentified. The source of the sample is a study of breast tumors, draining lymph nodes, adjacent tissues. Findings of the study overall: Tumor repertoires ranked between lymph nodes and nontumor tissue in diversity, with V and J gene preferences. The lymph node origin of tumor T cells was framed as consistent with a hypothesis, not demonstrated. Data fit most tumor T cells coming from lymph node, expanding in tumor. Compared with basal-like, luminal-like tumors shared significantly more repertoire with nontumor tissue.

A single record per CDR3 protein comes from TCRdb applying MiXCR to the multiplex PCR reads. The profile shows around 290,000 distinct CDR3 sequences, over 25% of them singletons. The CDR3 spans 15 residues. V was shortened by 6 bases and J by 1 base, with 10 bases between the two germline ends. CDR1 and CDR2 from the germline V gene are SNHLY and FYNNEI. The lymph nodes were axillary draining lymph nodes from breast cancer patients. This sequence was found in a female donor with breast cancer. Some clones in this sample may be carry-over from other donors' samples. The material sequenced was axillary lymph node tissue. J is TRBJ2-6 and V is TRBV2; D is undetermined. The CDR3 bases are TGTGCCAGCAGCGGTGTGCGTTCTGGGGCCAACGTCCTGACTTTC. Translated, it gives CASSGVRSGANVLTF.